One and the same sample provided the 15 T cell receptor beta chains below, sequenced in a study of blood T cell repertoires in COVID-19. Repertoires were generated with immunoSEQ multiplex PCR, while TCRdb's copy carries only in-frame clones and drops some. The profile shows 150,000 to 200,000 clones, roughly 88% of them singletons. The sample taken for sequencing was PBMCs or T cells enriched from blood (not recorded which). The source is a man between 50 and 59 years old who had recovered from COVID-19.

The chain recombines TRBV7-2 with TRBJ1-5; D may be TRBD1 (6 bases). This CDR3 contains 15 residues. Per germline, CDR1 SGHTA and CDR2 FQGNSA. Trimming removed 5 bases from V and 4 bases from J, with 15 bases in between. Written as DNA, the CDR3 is TGTGCCAGCAGCCCGCAACAGGGTGCGAATCAGCCCCAGCATTTT. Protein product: CASSPQQGANQPQHF. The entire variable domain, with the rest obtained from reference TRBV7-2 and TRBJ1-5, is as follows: GAGVSQSPSNKVTEKGKDVELRCDPISGHTALYWYRQSLGQGLEFLIYFQGNSAPDKSGLPSDRFSAERTGGSVSTLTIQRTQQEDSAVYLCASSPQQGANQPQHFGDGTRLSIL.

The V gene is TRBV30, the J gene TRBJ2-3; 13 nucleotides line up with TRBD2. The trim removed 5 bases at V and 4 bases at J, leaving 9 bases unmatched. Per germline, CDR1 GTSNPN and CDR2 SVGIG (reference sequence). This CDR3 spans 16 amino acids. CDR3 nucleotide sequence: TGTGCCTGGGGACTAGCGGGGGAGAAGTGGGCAGATACGCAGTATTTT. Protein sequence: CAWGLAGEKWADTQYF.

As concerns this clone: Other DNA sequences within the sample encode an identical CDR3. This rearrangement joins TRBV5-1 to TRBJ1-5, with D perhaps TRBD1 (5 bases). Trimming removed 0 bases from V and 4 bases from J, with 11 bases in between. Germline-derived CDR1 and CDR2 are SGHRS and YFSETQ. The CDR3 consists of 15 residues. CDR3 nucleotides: TGCGCCAGCAGCTTGGTCTCAGGGCCGAATCAGCCCCAGCATTTT. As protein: CASSLVSGPNQPQHF.

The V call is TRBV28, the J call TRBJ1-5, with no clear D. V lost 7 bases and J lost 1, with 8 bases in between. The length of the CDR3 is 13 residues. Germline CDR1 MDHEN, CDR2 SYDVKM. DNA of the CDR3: TGTGCCAGCATAGCGGGGAGCAATCAGCCCCAGCATTTT. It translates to CASIAGSNQPQHF. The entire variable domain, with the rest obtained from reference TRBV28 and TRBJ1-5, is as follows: DVKVTQSSRYLVKRTGEKVFLECVQDMDHENMFWYRQDPGLGLRLIYFSYDVKMKEKGDIPEGYSVSREKKERFSLILESASTNQTSMYLCASIAGSNQPQHFGDGTRLSIL.

CDR3 sequence reads: CAWIPFGGSYEQYF. The CDR3 coding sequence is TGTGCCTGGATCCCATTCGGGGGGAGCTACGAGCAGTACTTC. V and J are TRBV30 and TRBJ2-7; 7 positions agree with TRBD2. This CDR3 is 14 amino acids long. V lost 4 bases and J lost 3; bases outside the gene matches: 9. The V gene's germline CDR1 is GTSNPN and CDR2 SVGIG (reference sequence).

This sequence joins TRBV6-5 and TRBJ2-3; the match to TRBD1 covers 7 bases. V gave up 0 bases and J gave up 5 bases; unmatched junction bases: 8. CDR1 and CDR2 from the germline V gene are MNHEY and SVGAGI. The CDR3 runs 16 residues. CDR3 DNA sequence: TGTGCCAGCAGTTACTCCCACAGGGGCAACCAAGATACGCAGTATTTT. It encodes CASSYSHRGNQDTQYF.

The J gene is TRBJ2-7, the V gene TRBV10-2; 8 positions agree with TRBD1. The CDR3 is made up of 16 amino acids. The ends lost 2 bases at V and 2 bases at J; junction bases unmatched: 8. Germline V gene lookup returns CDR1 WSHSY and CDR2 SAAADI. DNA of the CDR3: TGCGCCAGCAGTGAGGTCCAGGGGGCTACTACCTACGAGCAGTACTTC. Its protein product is CASSEVQGATTYEQYF.

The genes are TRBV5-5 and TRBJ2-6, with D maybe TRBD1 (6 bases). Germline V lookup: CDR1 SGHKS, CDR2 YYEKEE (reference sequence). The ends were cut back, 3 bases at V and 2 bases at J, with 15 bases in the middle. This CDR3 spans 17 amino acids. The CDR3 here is CASSWILQGTGANVLTF. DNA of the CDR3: TGTGCCAGCAGCTGGATCCTACAGGGAACTGGGGCCAACGTCCTGACTTTC.

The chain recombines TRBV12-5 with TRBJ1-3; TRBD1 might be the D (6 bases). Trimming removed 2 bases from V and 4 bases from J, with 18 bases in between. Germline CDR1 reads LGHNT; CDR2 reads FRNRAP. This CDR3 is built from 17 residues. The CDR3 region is CASGLTGAGVIGNTIYF. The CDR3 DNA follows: TGTGCTAGTGGTTTGACAGGCGCAGGGGTGATCGGAAACACCATATATTTT.

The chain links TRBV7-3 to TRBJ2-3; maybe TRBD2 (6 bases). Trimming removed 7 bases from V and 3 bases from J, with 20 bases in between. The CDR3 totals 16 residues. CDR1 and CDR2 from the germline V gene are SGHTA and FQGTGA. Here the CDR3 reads CASTLTREDRTDTQYF. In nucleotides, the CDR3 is TGTGCCAGCACCTTGACTAGAGAGGATCGAACAGATACGCAGTATTTT.

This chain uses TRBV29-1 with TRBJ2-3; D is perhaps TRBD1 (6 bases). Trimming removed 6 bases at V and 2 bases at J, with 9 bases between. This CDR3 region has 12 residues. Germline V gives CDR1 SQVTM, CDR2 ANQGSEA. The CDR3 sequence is CSVGGPTDTQYF. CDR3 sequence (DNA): TGCAGCGTAGGGGGACCCACAGATACGCAGTATTTT.

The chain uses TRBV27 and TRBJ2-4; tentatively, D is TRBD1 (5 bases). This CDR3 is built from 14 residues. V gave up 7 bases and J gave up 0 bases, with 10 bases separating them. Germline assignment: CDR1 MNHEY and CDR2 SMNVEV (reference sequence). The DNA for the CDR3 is TGTGCCAGCAAGGGGCAACTAGCCAAAAACATTCAGTACTTC. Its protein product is CASKGQLAKNIQYF.

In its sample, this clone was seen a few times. Here the CDR3 DNA reads TGTGCCAGCAGCCATCTAAATCAGCCCCAGCATTTT. Translated, it gives CASSHLNQPQHF. The chain joins TRBV28 to TRBJ1-5; D is ambiguous. CDR1 and CDR2 from the germline V gene are MDHEN and SYDVKM. This CDR3 contains 12 residues. Trimming shortened V by 6 bases and J by 4 bases, and 7 bases separated the two germline ends. Variable domain in full (rest from reference TRBV28 and TRBJ1-5): DVKVTQSSRYLVKRTGEKVFLECVQDMDHENMFWYRQDPGLGLRLIYFSYDVKMKEKGDIPEGYSVSREKKERFSLILESASTNQTSMYLCASSHLNQPQHFGDGTRLSIL.

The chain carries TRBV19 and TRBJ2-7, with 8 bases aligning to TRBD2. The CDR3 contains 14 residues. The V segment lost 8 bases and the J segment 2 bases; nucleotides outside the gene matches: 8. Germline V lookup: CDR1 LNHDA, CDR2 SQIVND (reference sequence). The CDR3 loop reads CASAFGGGTYEQYF. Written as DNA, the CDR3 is TGTGCCAGTGCGTTCGGCGGGGGGACCTACGAGCAGTACTTC.

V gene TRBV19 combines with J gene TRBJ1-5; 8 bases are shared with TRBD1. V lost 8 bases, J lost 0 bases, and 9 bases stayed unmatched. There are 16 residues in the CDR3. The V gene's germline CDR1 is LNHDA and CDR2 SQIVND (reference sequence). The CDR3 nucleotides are TGTGCCAGTTCCCGGGCTGACAGGGGTAGCAATCAGCCCCAGCATTTT. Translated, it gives CASSRADRGSNQPQHF.